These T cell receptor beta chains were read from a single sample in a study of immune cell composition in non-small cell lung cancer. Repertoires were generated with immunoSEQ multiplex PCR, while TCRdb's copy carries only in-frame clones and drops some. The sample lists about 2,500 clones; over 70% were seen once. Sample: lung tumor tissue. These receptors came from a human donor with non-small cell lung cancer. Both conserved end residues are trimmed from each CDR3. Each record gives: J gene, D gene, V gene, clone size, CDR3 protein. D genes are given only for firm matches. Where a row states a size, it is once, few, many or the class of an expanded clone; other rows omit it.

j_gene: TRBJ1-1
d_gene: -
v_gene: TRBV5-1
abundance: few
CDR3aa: ASSLWGQAEAF

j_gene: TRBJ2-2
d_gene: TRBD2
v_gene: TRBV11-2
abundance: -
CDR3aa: ASSKGLAAELF

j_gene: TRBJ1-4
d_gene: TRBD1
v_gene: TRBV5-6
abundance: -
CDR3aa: ASSSYARGLREKLF

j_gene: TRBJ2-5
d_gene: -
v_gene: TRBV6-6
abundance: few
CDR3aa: ASIRTVQQETQY

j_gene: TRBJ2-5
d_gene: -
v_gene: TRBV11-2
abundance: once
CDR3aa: ASSLARVETQY

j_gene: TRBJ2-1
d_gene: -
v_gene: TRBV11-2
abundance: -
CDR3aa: ASSLEKGGEQF

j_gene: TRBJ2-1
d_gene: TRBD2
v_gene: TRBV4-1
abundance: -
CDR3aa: ASSQWSGSSYNEQF

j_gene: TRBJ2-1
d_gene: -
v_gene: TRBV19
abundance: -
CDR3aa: ASSRERSSYNEQF

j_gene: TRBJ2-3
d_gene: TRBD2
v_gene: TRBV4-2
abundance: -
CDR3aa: ASSRWTSGGPADTQY

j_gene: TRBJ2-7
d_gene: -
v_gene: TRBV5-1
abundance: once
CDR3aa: ASSITGAYEQY

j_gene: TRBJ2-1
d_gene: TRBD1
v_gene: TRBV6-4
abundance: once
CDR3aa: ASSRQGYGEQF

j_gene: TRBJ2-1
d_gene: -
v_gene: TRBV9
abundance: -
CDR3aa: ASSVENRVHEQF

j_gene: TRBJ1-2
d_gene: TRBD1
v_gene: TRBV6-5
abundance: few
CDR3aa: ASRMDRGYGYT

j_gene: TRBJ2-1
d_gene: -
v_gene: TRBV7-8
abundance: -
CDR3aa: ASSLDSPGQF

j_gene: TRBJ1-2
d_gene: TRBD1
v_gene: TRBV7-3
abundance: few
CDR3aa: ASSSGQGYGYT

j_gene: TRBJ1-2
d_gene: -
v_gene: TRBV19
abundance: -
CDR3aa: ASRVEYGYT

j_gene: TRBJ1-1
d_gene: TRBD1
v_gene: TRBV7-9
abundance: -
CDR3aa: ASSLVQFRGLDTEAF

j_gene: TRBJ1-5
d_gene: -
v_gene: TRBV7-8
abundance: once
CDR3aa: ASSLVNSNQPQH

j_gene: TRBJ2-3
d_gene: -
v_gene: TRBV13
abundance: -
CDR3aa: ASSSPGLSADTQY

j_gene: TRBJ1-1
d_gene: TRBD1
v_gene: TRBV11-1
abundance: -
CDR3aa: ASSTGQVTTEAF

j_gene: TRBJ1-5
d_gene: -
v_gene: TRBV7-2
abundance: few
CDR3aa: ASSFERNQPQH

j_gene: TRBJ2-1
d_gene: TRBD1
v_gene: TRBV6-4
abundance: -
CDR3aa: ASTFGTADYNEQF

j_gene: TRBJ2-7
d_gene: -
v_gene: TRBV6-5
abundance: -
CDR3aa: ASSYSRRDNEQY

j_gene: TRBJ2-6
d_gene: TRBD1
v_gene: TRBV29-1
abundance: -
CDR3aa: SVTTGAPSGANVLT

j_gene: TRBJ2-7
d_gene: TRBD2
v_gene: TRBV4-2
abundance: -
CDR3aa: ASSQDNHFRGLAASSYEQY

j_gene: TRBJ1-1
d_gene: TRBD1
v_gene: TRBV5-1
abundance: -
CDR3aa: ASSSGQPNTEAF